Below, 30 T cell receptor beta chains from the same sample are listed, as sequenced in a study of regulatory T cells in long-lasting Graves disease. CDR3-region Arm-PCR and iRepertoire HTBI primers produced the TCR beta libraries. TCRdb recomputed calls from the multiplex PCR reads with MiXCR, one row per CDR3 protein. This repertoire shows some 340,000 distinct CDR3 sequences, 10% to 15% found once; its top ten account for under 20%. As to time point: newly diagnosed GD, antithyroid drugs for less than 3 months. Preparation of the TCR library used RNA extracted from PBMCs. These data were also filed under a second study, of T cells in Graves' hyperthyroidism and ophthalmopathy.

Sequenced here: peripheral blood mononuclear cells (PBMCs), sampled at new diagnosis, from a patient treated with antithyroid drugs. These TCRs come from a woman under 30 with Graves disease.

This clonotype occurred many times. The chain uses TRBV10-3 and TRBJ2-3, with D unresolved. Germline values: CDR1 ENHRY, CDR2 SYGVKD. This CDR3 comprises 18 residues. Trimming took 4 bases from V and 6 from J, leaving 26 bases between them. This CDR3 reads CAISGPLASWPTEDTQYF. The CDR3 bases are TGTGCCATCAGTGGCCCCCTGGCGTCCTGGCCAACCGAGGATACGCAGTATTTT.

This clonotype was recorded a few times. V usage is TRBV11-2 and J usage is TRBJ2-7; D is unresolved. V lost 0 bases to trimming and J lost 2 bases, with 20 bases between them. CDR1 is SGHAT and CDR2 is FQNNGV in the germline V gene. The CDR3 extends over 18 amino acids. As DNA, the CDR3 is TGTGCCAGCAGCTTAGACTTTAGGACCGCTATTCGCCCCTACGAGCAGTACGTC. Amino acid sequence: CASSLDFRTAIRPYEQYV.

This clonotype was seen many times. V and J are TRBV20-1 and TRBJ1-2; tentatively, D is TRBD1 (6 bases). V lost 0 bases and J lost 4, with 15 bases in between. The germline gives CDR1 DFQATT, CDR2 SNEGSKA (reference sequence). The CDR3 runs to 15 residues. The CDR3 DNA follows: TGCAGTGCTAGAGATAGGGGGGGGCGCGTCTATGGCTACACCTTC. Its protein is CSARDRGGRVYGYTF.

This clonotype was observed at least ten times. The CDR3 DNA is TGTGCCAGCAGCCAAGCCGAACTTGTGGAGTCTAGGGATGGCTACACCTTC. Protein: CASSQAELVESRDGYTF. The chain employs TRBV3-1 and TRBJ1-2; D remains ambiguous. V was clipped by 1 base and J by 6 bases, with 21 bases between them. The CDR3 sequence is 17 residues long. CDR1 and CDR2 from the germline V gene are LGHDT and YNNKEL (reference sequence).

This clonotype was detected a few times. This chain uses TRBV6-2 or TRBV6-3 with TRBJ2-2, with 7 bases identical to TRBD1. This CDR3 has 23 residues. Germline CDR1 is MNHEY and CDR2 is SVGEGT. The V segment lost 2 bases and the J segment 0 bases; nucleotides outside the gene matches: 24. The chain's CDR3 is CASSYASPALRGGRSANTGELFF. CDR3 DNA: TGTGCCAGCAGTTACGCCTCCCCCGCTTTGCGAGGGGGCCGGTCCGCGAACACCGGGGAGCTGTTTTTT.

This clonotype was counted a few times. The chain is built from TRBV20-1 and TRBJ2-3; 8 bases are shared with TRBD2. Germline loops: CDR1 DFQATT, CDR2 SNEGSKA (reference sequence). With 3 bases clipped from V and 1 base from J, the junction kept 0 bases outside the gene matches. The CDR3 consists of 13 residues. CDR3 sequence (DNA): TGCAGTGCTAGGACTAGCGGCACAGATACGCAGTATTTT. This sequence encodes CSARTSGTDTQYF.

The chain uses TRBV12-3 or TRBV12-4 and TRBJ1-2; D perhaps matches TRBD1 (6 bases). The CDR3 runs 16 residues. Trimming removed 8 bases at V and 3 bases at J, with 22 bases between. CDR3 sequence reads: CASRGTDRMVDYGYTF. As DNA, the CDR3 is TGTGCCAGCCGTGGGACTGACAGGATGGTAGACTATGGCTACACCTTC.

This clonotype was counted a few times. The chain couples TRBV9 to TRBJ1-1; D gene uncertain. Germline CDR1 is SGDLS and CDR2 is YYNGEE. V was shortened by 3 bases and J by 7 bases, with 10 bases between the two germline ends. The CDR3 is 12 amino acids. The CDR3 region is CASSEGRDEAFF. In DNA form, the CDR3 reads TGTGCCAGCAGCGAGGGCCGGGATGAAGCTTTCTTT. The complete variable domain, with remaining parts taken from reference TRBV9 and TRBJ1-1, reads DSGVTQTPKHLITATGQRVTLRCSPRSGDLSVYWYQQSLDQGLQFLIQYYNGEERAKGNILERFSAQQFPDLHSELNLSSLELGDSALYFCASSEGRDEAFFGQGTRLTVV.

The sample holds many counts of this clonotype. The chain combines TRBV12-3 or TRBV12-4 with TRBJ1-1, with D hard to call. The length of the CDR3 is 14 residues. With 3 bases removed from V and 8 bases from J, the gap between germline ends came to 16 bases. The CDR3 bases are TGTGCCAGCAGTTTGGACTACGGGGTCGCAGAAGCTTTCTTT. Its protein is CASSLDYGVAEAFF.

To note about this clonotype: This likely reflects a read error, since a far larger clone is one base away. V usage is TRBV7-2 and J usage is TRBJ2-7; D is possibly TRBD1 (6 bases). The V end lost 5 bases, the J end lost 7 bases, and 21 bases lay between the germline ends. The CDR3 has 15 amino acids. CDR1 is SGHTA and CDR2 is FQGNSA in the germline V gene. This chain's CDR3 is CASSIGPGRGREQYF. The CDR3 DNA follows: TGTGCCAGCAGCATAGGGCCCGGCAGGGGTCGTGAGCAGTACTTC.

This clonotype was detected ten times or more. The CDR3 DNA reads as TGTGCCAGCAGCTTGGACAGTCTCAGCTCCTACGAGCAGTACTTC. Residues: CASSLDSLSSYEQYF. V is TRBV7-2 and J is TRBJ2-7; D is possibly TRBD1 (6 bases). The V end was cut by 3 bases, the J end by 0 bases, with 12 bases between. This CDR3 is built from 15 residues. Germline V gene sequence: CDR1 SGHTA, CDR2 FQGNSA.

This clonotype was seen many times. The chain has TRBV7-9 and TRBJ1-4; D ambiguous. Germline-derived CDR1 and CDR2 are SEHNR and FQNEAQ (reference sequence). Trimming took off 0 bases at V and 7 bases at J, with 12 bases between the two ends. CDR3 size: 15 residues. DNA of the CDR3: TGTGCCAGCAGCTTAGCGACGTCAGGCCGTGAAAAACTGTTTTTT. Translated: CASSLATSGREKLFF. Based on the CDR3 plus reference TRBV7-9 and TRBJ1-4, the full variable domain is DTGVSQNPRHKITKRGQNVTFRCDPISEHNRLYWYRQTLGQGPEFLTYFQNEAQLEKSRLLSDRFSAERPKGSFSTLEIQRTEQGDSAMYLCASSLATSGREKLFFGSGTQLSVL.

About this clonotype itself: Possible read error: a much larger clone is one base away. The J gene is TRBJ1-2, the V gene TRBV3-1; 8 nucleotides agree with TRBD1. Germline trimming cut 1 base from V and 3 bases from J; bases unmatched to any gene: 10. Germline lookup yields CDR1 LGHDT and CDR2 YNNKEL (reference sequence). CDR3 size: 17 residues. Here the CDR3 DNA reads TGTGCCAGCAGCCAAGGCAGGGGGCGCGTTTTGGACTATGGCTACACCTTC. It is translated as CASSQGRGRVLDYGYTF.

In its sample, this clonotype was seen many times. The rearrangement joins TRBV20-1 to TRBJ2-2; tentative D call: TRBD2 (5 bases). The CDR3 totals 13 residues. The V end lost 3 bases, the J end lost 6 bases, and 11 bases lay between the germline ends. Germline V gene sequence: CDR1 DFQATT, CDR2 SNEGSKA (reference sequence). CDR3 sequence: CSASRDGAGELFF. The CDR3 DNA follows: TGCAGTGCTAGCCGCGACGGGGCCGGGGAGCTGTTTTTT.

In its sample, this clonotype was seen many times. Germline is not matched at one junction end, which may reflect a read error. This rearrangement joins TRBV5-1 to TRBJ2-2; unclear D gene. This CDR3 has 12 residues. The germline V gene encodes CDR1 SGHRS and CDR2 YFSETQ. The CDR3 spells CASSYNTGELFF. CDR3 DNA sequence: TGTGCCAGCAGTTATAACACCGGGGAGCTGTTTTTT. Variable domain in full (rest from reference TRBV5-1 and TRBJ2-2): KAGVTQTPRYLIKTRGQQVTLSCSPISGHRSVSWYQQTPGQGLQFLFEYFSETQRNKGNFPGRFSGRQFSNSRSEMNVSTLELGDSALYLCASSYNTGELFFGEGSRLTVL.

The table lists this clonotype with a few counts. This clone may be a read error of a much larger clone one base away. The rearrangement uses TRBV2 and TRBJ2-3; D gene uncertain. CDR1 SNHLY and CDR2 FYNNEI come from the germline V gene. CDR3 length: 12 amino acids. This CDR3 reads CVSTGPPDTQYF. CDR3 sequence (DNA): TGTGTCAGCACGGGTCCGCCGGATACGCAGTATTTT.

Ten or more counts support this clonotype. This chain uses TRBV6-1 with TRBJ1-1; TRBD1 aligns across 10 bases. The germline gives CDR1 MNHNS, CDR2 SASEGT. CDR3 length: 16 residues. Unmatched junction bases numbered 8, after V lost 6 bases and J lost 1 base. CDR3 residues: CASSFSDRGTNTEAFF. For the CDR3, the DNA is TGTGCCAGCAGCTTTTCGGACAGGGGGACGAACACTGAAGCTTTCTTT.

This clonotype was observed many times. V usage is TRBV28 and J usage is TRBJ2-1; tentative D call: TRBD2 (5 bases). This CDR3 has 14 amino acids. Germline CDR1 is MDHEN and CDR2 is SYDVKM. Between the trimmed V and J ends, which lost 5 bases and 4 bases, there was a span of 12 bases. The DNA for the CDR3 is TGTGCCAGCAGTATGGGGAGTCCTTACAATGAGCAGTTCTTC. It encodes CASSMGSPYNEQFF.

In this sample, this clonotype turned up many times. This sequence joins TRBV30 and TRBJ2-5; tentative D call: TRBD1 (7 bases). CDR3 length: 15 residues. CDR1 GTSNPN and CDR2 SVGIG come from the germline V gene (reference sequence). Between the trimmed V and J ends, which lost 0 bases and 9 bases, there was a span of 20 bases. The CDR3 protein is CAWSVRYRARGAQYF. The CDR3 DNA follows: TGTGCCTGGAGTGTAAGATACCGGGCCAGGGGGGCCCAGTACTTC.

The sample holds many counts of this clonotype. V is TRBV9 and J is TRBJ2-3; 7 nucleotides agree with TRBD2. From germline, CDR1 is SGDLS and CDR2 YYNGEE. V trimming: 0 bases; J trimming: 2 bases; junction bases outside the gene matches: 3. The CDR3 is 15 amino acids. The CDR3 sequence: CASSVGGGDTDTQYF. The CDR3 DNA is TGTGCCAGCAGCGTAGGGGGGGGGGACACAGATACGCAGTATTTT. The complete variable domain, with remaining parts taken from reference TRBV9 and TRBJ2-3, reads DSGVTQTPKHLITATGQRVTLRCSPRSGDLSVYWYQQSLDQGLQFLIQYYNGEERAKGNILERFSAQQFPDLHSELNLSSLELGDSALYFCASSVGGGDTDTQYFGPGTRLTVL.

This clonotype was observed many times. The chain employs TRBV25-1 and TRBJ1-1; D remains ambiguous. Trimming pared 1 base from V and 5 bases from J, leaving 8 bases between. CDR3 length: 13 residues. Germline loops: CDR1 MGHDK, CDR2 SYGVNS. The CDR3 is CASSEFQATEAFF. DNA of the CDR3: TGTGCCAGCAGTGAATTTCAGGCTACTGAAGCTTTCTTT. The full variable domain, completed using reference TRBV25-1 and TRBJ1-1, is EADIYQTPRYLVIGTGKKITLECSQTMGHDKMYWYQQDPGMELHLIHYSYGVNSTEKGDLSSESTVSRIRTEHFPLTLESARPSHTSQYLCASSEFQATEAFFGQGTRLTVV.

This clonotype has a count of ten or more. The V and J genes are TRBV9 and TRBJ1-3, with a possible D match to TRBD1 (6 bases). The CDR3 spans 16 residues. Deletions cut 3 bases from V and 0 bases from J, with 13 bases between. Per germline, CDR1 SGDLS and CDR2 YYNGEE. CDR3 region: CASSARQDSSGNTIYF. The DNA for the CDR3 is TGTGCCAGCAGCGCCAGACAGGACTCCTCTGGAAACACCATATATTTT.

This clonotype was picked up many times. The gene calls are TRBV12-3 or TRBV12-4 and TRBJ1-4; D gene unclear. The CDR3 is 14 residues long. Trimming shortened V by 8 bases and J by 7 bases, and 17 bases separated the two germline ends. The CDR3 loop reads CASGLGGRGEKLFF. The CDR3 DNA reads TGTGCCAGCGGCCTCGGTGGACGCGGTGAAAAACTGTTTTTT.

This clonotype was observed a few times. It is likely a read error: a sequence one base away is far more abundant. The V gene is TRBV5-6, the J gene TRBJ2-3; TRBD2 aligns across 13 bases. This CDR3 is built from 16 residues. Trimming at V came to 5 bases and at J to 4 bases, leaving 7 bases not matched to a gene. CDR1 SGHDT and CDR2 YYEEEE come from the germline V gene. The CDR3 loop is CASSSRLAGGPDTQYF. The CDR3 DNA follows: TGTGCCAGCAGTTCTAGACTAGCGGGGGGCCCAGATACGCAGTATTTT.

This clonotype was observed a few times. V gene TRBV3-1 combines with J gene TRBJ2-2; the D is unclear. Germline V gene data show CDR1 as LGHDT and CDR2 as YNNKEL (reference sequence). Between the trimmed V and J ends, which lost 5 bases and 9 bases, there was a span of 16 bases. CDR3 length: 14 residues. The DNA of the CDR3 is TGTGCCAGCAGCGGGCCGGACCCCTACAGGGAGCTGTTTTTT. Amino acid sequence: CASSGPDPYRELFF.

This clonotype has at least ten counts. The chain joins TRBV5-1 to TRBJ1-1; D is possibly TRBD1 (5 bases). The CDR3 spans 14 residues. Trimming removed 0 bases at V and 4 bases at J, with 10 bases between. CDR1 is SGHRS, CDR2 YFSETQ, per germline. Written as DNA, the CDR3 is TGCGCCAGCAGCTTGGGGTCTGGGGGCACTGAAGCTTTCTTT. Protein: CASSLGSGGTEAFF.

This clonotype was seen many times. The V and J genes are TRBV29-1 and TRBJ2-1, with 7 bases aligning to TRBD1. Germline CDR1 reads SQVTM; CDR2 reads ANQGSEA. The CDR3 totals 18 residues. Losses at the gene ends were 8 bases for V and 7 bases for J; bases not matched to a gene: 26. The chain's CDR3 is CSTHSRMETGSAGNEQFF. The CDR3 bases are TGCAGCACTCATAGCCGGATGGAGACAGGGAGCGCTGGTAATGAGCAGTTCTTC.

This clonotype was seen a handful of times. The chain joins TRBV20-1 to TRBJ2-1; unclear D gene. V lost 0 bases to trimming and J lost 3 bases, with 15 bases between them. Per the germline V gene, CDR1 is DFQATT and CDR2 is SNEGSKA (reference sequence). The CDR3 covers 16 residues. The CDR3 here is CSARDLSGQHYNEQFF. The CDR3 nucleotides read TGCAGTGCTAGAGATTTATCTGGCCAGCACTACAATGAGCAGTTCTTC.

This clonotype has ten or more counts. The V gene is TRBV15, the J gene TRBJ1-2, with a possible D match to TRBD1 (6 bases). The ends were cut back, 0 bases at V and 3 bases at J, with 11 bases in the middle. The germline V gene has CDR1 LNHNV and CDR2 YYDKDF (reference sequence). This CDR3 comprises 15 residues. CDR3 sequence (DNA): TGTGCCACCAGCAGAGATCGATGGACAGACTATGGCTACACCTTC. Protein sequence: CATSRDRWTDYGYTF.

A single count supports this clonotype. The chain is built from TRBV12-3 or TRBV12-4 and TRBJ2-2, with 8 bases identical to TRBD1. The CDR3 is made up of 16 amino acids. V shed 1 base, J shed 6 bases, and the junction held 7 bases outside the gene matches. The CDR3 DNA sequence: TGTGCCAGCAGTTTAGGGACAGGGCCCAACGCCGGGGAGCTGTTTTTT. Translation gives CASSLGTGPNAGELFF.